The T cell receptor (beta chain) under discussion was sequenced for a study of T cell changes during pregnancy in multiple sclerosis. Per germline, CDR1 MNHEY and CDR2 SMNVEV (reference sequence). Trimming removed 3 bases at V and 2 bases at J, with 11 bases between. The CDR3 length is 15 residues. TCRdb's copy holds only in-frame clones and misses some; the assay was immunoSEQ multiplex PCR. The repertoire has just over 50,000 clones, roughly 90% of them found once; the top ten carry about 0.6%. The V gene is TRBV27, the J gene TRBJ2-1; D call uncertain. This specimen was CD4+ T cells from peripheral blood mononuclear cells, taken after pregnancy. The clonotype originates from a female donor with multiple sclerosis, enrolled in a pregnancy study. CDR3 in DNA: TGTGCCAGCAGTTTTCAAGGAGCAACCTACAATGAGCAGTTCTTC. Residues: CASSFQGATYNEQFF.